This is a list of T cell receptor beta chains from one sample in a study of metastatic and nonmetastatic thyroid tumors. From the PCR reads, TCRdb re-called clones with MiXCR. The table lists 13,000 to 15,000 clones, almost 30% of them singletons. The sequenced sample was blood. These receptors all stem from a female donor with papillary thyroid cancer or a benign thyroid nodule (not recorded which). Some clones in this sample may be carry-over from other donors' samples. Each CDR3 is given with its conserved first and last residue. A D gene is named only where the DNA matches it firmly. Clone size is shown for a subset of rows, as once, few, many or a class of expanded clone.

TRBV28	TRBD1	TRBJ2-7	-	CASNPQQGQGLYEQYF	TGTGCCAGCAACCCTCAACAGGGGCAAGGCCTCTACGAGCAGTACTTC
TRBV3-1	TRBD2	TRBJ2-7	many	CASSQGSYSGAGYEQYF	TGTGCCAGCAGCCAAGGTTCCTATAGCGGGGCGGGATACGAGCAGTACTTC
TRBV9	TRBD1	TRBJ2-2	once	CASSGTGSNTGELFF	TGTGCCAGCAGCGGGACAGGGAGCAACACCGGGGAGCTGTTTTTT
TRBV20-1	TRBD2	TRBJ2-3	many	CSARGGYTDTQYF	TGCAGTGCTAGGGGGGGGTACACAGATACGCAGTATTTT
TRBV24-1	-	TRBJ2-1	medium-sized	CATSAAGVYNEQFF	TGTGCCACCAGTGCAGCGGGTGTCTACAATGAGCAGTTCTTC
TRBV6-1	TRBD2	TRBJ2-2	-	CASRFAGLGRTGELFF	TGTGCCAGCAGATTTGCCGGACTAGGACGCACCGGGGAGCTGTTTTTT
TRBV11-1	-	TRBJ2-6	-	CASRDRGSGANFLTF	TGTGCCAGCCGGGACAGAGGCTCGGGGGCCAACTTCCTGACTTTC
TRBV13	TRBD2	TRBJ2-1	-	CASSPWTSGTKNEQFF	TGTGCCAGCAGCCCCTGGACTAGCGGCACGAAAAATGAGCAGTTCTTC
TRBV5-8	-	TRBJ1-6	-	CASSFSPGSPLHF	TGTGCCAGCAGCTTTTCTCCGGGTTCACCCCTCCACTTT
TRBV27	-	TRBJ2-3	medium-sized	CASSLLASTDTQYF	TGTGCCAGCAGTTTATTGGCTAGCACAGATACGCAGTATTTT
TRBV28	-	TRBJ2-7	-	CASSSAETRSSYEQYF	TGTGCCAGCAGTTCAGCTGAGACGCGGAGCTCCTACGAGCAGTACTTC
TRBV18	-	TRBJ2-2	many	CASSPRGTGELFF	TGTGCCAGCTCACCAAGGGGCACCGGGGAGCTGTTTTTT
TRBV6-2/TRBV6-3	TRBD1	TRBJ2-7	medium-sized	CASRLTGAYEQYF	TGTGCCAGCAGACTGACAGGGGCCTACGAGCAGTACTTC
TRBV11-2	-	TRBJ2-2	-	CASSLGWDTGELFF	TGTGCCAGCAGCTTAGGCTGGGACACAGGGGAGCTGTTTTTT
TRBV20-1	-	TRBJ1-5	-	CSASSGTPGSQPQHF	TGCAGTGCTAGTTCCGGCACTCCGGGTAGTCAGCCCCAGCATTTT
TRBV5-1	TRBD2	TRBJ2-3	medium-sized	CASKKGGTSTDTQYF	TGCGCCAGCAAGAAGGGAGGGACCAGCACAGATACGCAGTATTTT
TRBV5-1	TRBD1	TRBJ1-2	-	CASSLEATGGGYTF	TGCGCCAGCAGCTTGGAGGCGACAGGGGGTGGCTACACCTTC
TRBV20-1	TRBD2	TRBJ2-1	-	CSQTSGAGYEQFF	TGCAGCCAGACTAGCGGGGCAGGGTATGAGCAGTTCTTC
TRBV11-2	-	TRBJ1-2	once	CASSTYPGDSYTF	TGTGCCAGCAGCACGTACCCGGGGGATAGCTACACCTTC
TRBV18	TRBD2	TRBJ2-7	-	CASSPPSGAWRYF	TGTGCCAGCTCACCGCCTAGCGGGGCATGGCGGTACTTC
TRBV12-3/TRBV12-4	TRBD2	TRBJ2-3	many	CASSLFAGAADTQYF	TGTGCCAGCAGTCTATTTGCGGGAGCGGCGGATACGCAGTATTTT
TRBV5-8	-	TRBJ2-7	-	CASSRPGYEQYF	TGTGCCAGCAGCAGACCAGGTTACGAGCAGTACTTC
TRBV20-1	-	TRBJ1-2	-	CSARGRRDKLAYGYTF	TGCAGTGCTAGAGGAAGAAGGGACAAATTGGCCTATGGCTACACCTTC
TRBV20-1	TRBD1	TRBJ1-5	-	CSARDPLGQGLSNQPQHF	TGCAGTGCTAGAGATCCATTGGGACAGGGCCTTAGCAATCAGCCCCAGCATTTT
TRBV7-6	TRBD1	TRBJ2-5	many	CASSSSGQRRVETQYF	TGTGCCAGCAGCTCCTCGGGACAGAGAAGAGTGGAGACCCAGTACTTC
TRBV7-3	TRBD2	TRBJ2-5	few	CASSLGGGNQETQYF	TGTGCCAGCAGCTTAGGCGGGGGGAACCAAGAGACCCAGTACTTC
TRBV12-3/TRBV12-4	-	TRBJ2-2	medium-sized	CASSLARTGELFF	TGTGCCAGCAGTTTAGCGCGCACCGGGGAGCTGTTTTTT